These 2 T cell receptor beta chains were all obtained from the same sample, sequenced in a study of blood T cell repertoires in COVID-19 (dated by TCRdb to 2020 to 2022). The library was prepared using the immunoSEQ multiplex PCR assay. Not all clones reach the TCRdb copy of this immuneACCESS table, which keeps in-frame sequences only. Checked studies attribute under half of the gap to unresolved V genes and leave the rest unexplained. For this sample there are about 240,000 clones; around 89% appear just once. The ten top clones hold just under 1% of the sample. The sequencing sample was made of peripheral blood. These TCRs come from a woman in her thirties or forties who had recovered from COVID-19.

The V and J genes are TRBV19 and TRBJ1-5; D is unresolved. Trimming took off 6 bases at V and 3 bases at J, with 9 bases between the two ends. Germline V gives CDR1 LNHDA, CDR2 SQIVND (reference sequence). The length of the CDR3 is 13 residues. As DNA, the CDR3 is TGTGCCAGTAGCGCCGACACCAATCAGCCCCAGCATTTT. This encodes CASSADTNQPQHF.

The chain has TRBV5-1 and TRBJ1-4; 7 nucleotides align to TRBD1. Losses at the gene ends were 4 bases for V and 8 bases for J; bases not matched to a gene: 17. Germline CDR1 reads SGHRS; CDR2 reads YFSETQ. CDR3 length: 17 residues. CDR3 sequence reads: CASSPGGTYTLGEKLFF. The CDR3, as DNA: TGCGCCAGCAGCCCAGGGGGGACATATACCCTGGGGGAAAAACTGTTTTTT. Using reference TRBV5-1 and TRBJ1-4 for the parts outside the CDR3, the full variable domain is KAGVTQTPRYLIKTRGQQVTLSCSPISGHRSVSWYQQTPGQGLQFLFEYFSETQRNKGNFPGRFSGRQFSNSRSEMNVSTLELGDSALYLCASSPGGTYTLGEKLFFGSGTQLSVL.